The rows below give T cell receptor beta chains drawn from one sample of a study of blood T cell repertoires in COVID-19. Here immunoSEQ multiplex PCR was the method, and the copy in TCRdb shows in-frame clones only, minus some. The data show about 140,000 clones, almost 85% seen once. Sequences were obtained from PBMCs or T cells enriched from blood (not recorded which). Receptors were obtained from a woman between 50 and 59 years old with acute COVID-19. Each CDR3 is given without its conserved first and last residue.

TRBV11-3,TRBJ1-4,ASSSLEATNEKLF
TRBV7-3,TRBJ2-7,ASSLSGYSYEQY
TRBV19,TRBJ1-5,AMNGEGPGNQPQH
TRBV4-1,TRBJ2-1,ASSQEGGRGADEQF
TRBV5-4,TRBJ2-5,ASSSGQVLETQY
TRBV5-1,TRBJ1-1,ASSGGGVNTEAF
TRBV3-1/TRBV3-2,TRBJ2-1,ASSQDAPSTIYF
TRBV5-1,TRBJ2-7,ASRPTSGSYEQY
TRBV29-1,TRBJ2-3,SLYGADTQY
TRBV3-1/TRBV3-2,TRBJ2-6,ASSRGSSGANVLT
TRBV30,TRBJ1-6,AWSVRQGVH
TRBV14,TRBJ2-7,ASSPGTLYEQY
TRBV7-2,TRBJ2-3,ASSLESSTDTQY
TRBV4-1,TRBJ1-6,ASSQERESPLH
TRBV2,TRBJ1-3,ASSQGFGNTIY
TRBV3-1/TRBV3-2,TRBJ2-2,ASSLRGTGELF
TRBV9,TRBJ2-7,ASSPSGSWSYEQY
TRBV30,TRBJ1-1,AWRGSTEAF